The rows below give T cell receptor beta chains drawn from one sample of a study of identical twins. TCRdb reanalysed the 5' RACE reads using MiXCR and keeps one entry per CDR3 protein. The data show roughly 1,500,000 distinct CDR3 sequences, with about 31% seen just once and over 0.25% held by the top ten. Sequenced material: cord blood. All receptors come from a newborn girl in good health. Each CDR3 is given with its conserved first and last residue. D genes are given only for firm matches. Only part of the rows carry a size: once, few, many, or a class if the clone is expanded.

clone_size,d_call,v_call,j_call,cdr3_aa,cdr3_nt
-,-,TRBV6-2/TRBV6-3,TRBJ1-2,CASRPSGQNNYGYTF,TGTGCCAGCAGACCCTCGGGACAAAACAACTATGGCTACACCTTC
few,TRBD2,TRBV4-1,TRBJ2-5,CASSQISGRTQETQYF,TGCGCCAGCAGCCAGATTAGCGGGAGGACCCAAGAGACCCAGTACTTC
few,TRBD1,TRBV28,TRBJ1-4,CASSTPGQGTEKLFF,TGTGCCAGCAGTACCCCGGGACAGGGGACGGAAAAACTGTTTTTT
-,TRBD1,TRBV24-1,TRBJ2-3,CVTSDPGGGHTDTQYF,TGTGTCACCAGTGATCCAGGGGGCGGACACACAGATACGCAGTATTTT
-,-,TRBV28,TRBJ2-7,CASRYTVRGEQYF,TGTGCCAGCAGATATACGGTGAGGGGCGAGCAGTACTTC
few,-,TRBV2,TRBJ2-5,CATFRGPYQETQYF,TGTGCCACCTTTCGGGGGCCGTACCAAGAGACCCAGTACTTC
few,TRBD1,TRBV7-6,TRBJ2-3,CASSPDRGPDTDTQYF,TGTGCCAGCAGCCCGGACAGGGGGCCCGACACAGATACGCAGTATTTT
few,-,TRBV28,TRBJ1-5,CASTQQAWPQHF,TGTGCCAGCACCCAACAGGCCTGGCCCCAGCATTTT
-,-,TRBV3-1,TRBJ2-7,CASSQVLIGEQYF,TGTGCCAGCAGCCAAGTCTTGATCGGGGAGCAGTACTTC
-,-,TRBV6-1,TRBJ1-4,CASRLTGTLNEKLFF,TGTGCCAGCAGGCTAACCGGGACCTTGAATGAAAAACTGTTTTTT
few,TRBD1,TRBV20-1,TRBJ2-1,CSARDTQGAYNEQFF,TGCAGTGCTAGAGATACCCAGGGGGCTTACAATGAGCAGTTCTTC
few,-,TRBV7-9,TRBJ2-3,CASSLDLMAAGTDTQYF,TGTGCCAGCAGCTTGGACCTCATGGCTGCTGGCACAGATACGCAGTATTTT
-,-,TRBV29-1,TRBJ1-2,CSGQGLYGYTF,TGCAGCGGGCAGGGACTCTATGGCTACACCTTC
-,-,TRBV27,TRBJ2-1,CASSLWAGSSYNEQFF,TGTGCCAGCAGTTTATGGGCCGGGAGCTCCTACAATGAGCAGTTCTTC
few,-,TRBV3-1,TRBJ2-1,CASSLGGRLSYNEQFF,TGTGCCAGCAGCCTCGGGGGACGCCTCTCCTACAATGAGCAGTTCTTC
few,-,TRBV2,TRBJ2-3,CASRRRGGTDTQYF,TGTGCCAGCAGGCGCAGGGGGGGCACAGATACGCAGTATTTT
few,-,TRBV21-1,TRBJ2-4,CARLREEAKNIQYF,TGTGCCAGGTTACGGGAGGAGGCCAAAAACATTCAGTACTTC
-,TRBD2,TRBV12-3/TRBV12-4,TRBJ2-2,CASRIREGGTGELFF,TGTGCCAGCAGAATTCGGGAGGGCGGCACCGGGGAGCTGTTTTTT
many,-,TRBV4-2,TRBJ1-2,CASSQERPGSYGYTF,TGTGCCAGCAGCCAAGAGAGGCCGGGATCTTACGGCTACACCTTC
-,TRBD1,TRBV4-2,TRBJ2-7,CASSQVGGPIGSYEQYF,TGTGCCAGCAGCCAAGTAGGGGGCCCCATCGGCTCCTACGAGCAGTACTTC
-,-,TRBV29-1,TRBJ1-1,CSVQTAEAFF,TGCAGCGTTCAGACAGCTGAAGCTTTCTTT
-,TRBD2,TRBV6-1,TRBJ2-1,CASSEGLGTSYYNEQFF,TGTGCCAGCAGTGAAGGTCTGGGGACTAGCTACTACAATGAGCAGTTCTTC
many,-,TRBV7-9,TRBJ1-1,CASSSGLEAFF,TGTGCCAGCAGCTCAGGACTTGAAGCTTTCTTT
-,TRBD2,TRBV11-2,TRBJ2-3,CASSLGTSWADTQYF,TGTGCCAGCAGCTTAGGGACTAGTTGGGCAGATACGCAGTATTTT
-,-,TRBV7-9,TRBJ1-2,CASSLPDRSNYGYTF,TGTGCCAGCAGCTTACCGGACAGATCTAACTATGGCTACACCTTC
-,-,TRBV3-1,TRBJ2-1,CASSQDTDSYNEQFF,TGTGCCAGCAGCCAGGACACAGACTCCTACAATGAGCAGTTCTTC
-,TRBD2,TRBV3-1,TRBJ2-1,CASSQGAGGNEQFF,TGTGCCAGCAGCCAAGGTGCGGGGGGGAATGAGCAGTTCTTC
-,-,TRBV29-1,TRBJ1-2,CSALTRGFGGYTF,TGCAGCGCTCTGACGCGGGGTTTTGGTGGCTACACCTTC
-,TRBD1,TRBV4-2,TRBJ2-2,CASSIWDSTNTGELFF,TGTGCCAGCAGCATATGGGACAGCACGAACACCGGGGAGCTGTTTTTT
-,TRBD2,TRBV7-2,TRBJ2-5,CASSLGKRGGPETQYF,TGTGCCAGCAGCTTAGGGAAGCGGGGGGGCCCGGAGACCCAGTACTTC
-,-,TRBV4-1,TRBJ1-1,CASSQGWQGNTEAFF,TGCGCCAGCAGCCAAGGGTGGCAAGGGAACACTGAAGCTTTCTTT
-,-,TRBV29-1,TRBJ2-7,CSGASGAGSHEQYF,TGCAGCGGCGCCTCCGGCGCAGGGTCCCACGAGCAGTACTTC
-,TRBD1,TRBV7-9,TRBJ1-5,CASSFGLSGTGHQPQHF,TGTGCCAGCAGCTTTGGTTTGTCGGGGACAGGGCACCAGCCCCAGCATTTT
-,-,TRBV6-6,TRBJ2-5,CASKYWASYQETQYF,TGTGCCAGCAAGTACTGGGCCTCGTACCAAGAGACCCAGTACTTC
once,-,TRBV6-1,TRBJ1-2,CASKQGINYGYIF,TGTGCCAGTAAACAGGGAATTAACTATGGCTACATCTTC
many,TRBD1,TRBV29-1,TRBJ1-4,CSVRGLEEKLFF,TGCAGCGTTAGGGGGCTTGAGGAAAAACTGTTTTTT
few,TRBD2,TRBV20-1,TRBJ2-1,CSARDLSGGFNEQFF,TGCAGTGCTAGAGATCTAAGCGGGGGTTTCAATGAGCAGTTCTTC
-,-,TRBV5-1,TRBJ1-2,CASSLVHGRARYGYTF,TGCGCCAGCAGCTTGGTTCACGGCAGGGCGCGCTATGGCTACACCTTC
once,-,TRBV2,TRBJ2-7,CASSGSRSSYEQYF,TGTGCCAGCAGTGGTAGCAGGAGCTCCTACGAGCAGTACTTC
-,-,TRBV24-1,TRBJ1-5,CATSDLGGRTQHF,TGTGCCACCAGTGATTTGGGGGGCAGGACCCAGCATTTT
-,-,TRBV7-2,TRBJ2-3,CASSLAKFRGDDTQYF,TGTGCCAGCAGCTTAGCGAAATTTCGGGGCGACGATACGCAGTATTTT
few,-,TRBV21-1,TRBJ2-3,CASSPRREAWTDTQYF,TGTGCCAGCAGTCCCCGGAGGGAGGCGTGGACAGATACGCAGTATTTT
few,-,TRBV29-1,TRBJ2-2,CSVSGRVTGELFF,TGCAGCGTTTCAGGGCGGGTCACCGGGGAGCTGTTTTTT
-,-,TRBV24-1,TRBJ1-2,CATSDSTGTRDGYGYTF,TGTGCCACCAGTGATTCGACCGGGACAAGGGATGGGTATGGCTACACCTTC
-,TRBD1,TRBV11-2,TRBJ2-7,CASSALDRRNEQYF,TGTGCCAGCAGCGCCTTGGACAGGAGAAATGAGCAGTACTTC
-,-,TRBV20-1,TRBJ1-5,CSARSEVDQPQHF,TGCAGTGCTAGATCGGAGGTGGATCAGCCCCAGCATTTT
few,TRBD2,TRBV6-6,TRBJ2-2,CASSYSAGGNTGELFF,TGTGCCAGCAGTTACTCAGCGGGAGGGAACACCGGGGAGCTGTTTTTT
few,TRBD2,TRBV20-1,TRBJ2-7,CSAPGAGDFYEQYF,TGCAGTGCCCCCGGAGCGGGAGATTTTTACGAGCAGTACTTC
-,TRBD2,TRBV10-3,TRBJ2-1,CAISGTSGRVNEQFF,TGTGCCATCAGTGGGACTAGCGGGAGGGTAAATGAGCAGTTCTTC
few,-,TRBV29-1,TRBJ2-2,CSAAFRAGELFF,TGCAGCGCTGCGTTTCGGGCCGGGGAGCTGTTTTTT
few,-,TRBV6-8,TRBJ1-2,CASSYGRGSSPNYGYTF,TGTGCCAGCAGTTACGGTCGGGGCTCCAGTCCGAACTATGGCTACACCTTC
many,-,TRBV10-3,TRBJ2-7,CAISGQGDSYEQYF,TGTGCCATCAGTGGTCAGGGCGACTCCTACGAGCAGTACTTC
-,-,TRBV28,TRBJ2-3,CASSRPRVTTDTQYF,TGTGCCAGCAGCCGACCGAGGGTGACCACAGATACGCAGTATTTT